Following are 11 T cell receptor beta chains from one sample sequenced in a study of T cell responses to AZD1222 COVID-19 vaccine. Sequencing was performed with immunoSEQ multiplex PCR; in TCRdb, only in-frame clones are kept and a portion is missing. The sample includes about 150,000 clones, about 93% of them seen just once. The sample consisted of peripheral blood, taken on day 0 of AZD1222 vaccination. The origin of the receptors is an adult in good health.

The chain is built from TRBV28 and TRBJ1-1, with a weak D call TRBD1 (6 bases). V lost 6 bases and J lost 4, with 15 bases in between. Germline CDR1 MDHEN, CDR2 SYDVKM. CDR3 size: 14 residues. Here the CDR3 reads CASRTPSGATEAFF. The CDR3 DNA is TGTGCCAGCAGGACCCCCTCAGGGGCCACTGAAGCTTTCTTT.

This rearrangement joins TRBV6-4 to TRBJ2-7; no firm D call. The V and J ends lost 0 bases and 5 bases respectively, with 11 bases between them. The CDR3 spans 14 residues. CDR1 and CDR2 (germline): MRHNA, SNTAGT. CDR3 sequence (DNA): TGTGCCAGCAGTGACTCGTGGAAGTCCAACGAGCAGTACTTC. This sequence encodes CASSDSWKSNEQYF.

V and J are TRBV7-3 and TRBJ1-1; weak D call: TRBD1 (5 bases). V lost 2 bases and J lost 7, with 11 bases in between. Germline CDR1 reads SGHTA; CDR2 reads FQGTGA. The CDR3 has 13 residues. The CDR3 loop reads CASSLEGRGEAFF. The CDR3 DNA sequence: TGTGCCAGCAGCTTAGAGGGGAGGGGTGAAGCTTTCTTT.

The rearrangement joins TRBV3-1 (or the pseudogene TRBV3-2) to TRBJ1-2, with 9 bases matching TRBD1. The CDR3 length is 15 residues. CDR1 and CDR2 (germline): LGHDT, YNNKEL (reference sequence). J lost 7 bases, V lost 4 bases, and 10 bases had no gene match. The CDR3 DNA is TGTGCCAGCAGCCGATACAGGGGGCCCCTCGGTGGCTACACCTTC. Its protein product is CASSRYRGPLGGYTF.

V gene TRBV3-1 (or the pseudogene TRBV3-2) combines with J gene TRBJ1-6; TRBD1 matches 9 bases. This CDR3 is 15 amino acids long. J gave up 8 bases and V 1 base, and 3 bases lay outside the gene matches. Germline loops: CDR1 LGHDT, CDR2 YNNKEL (reference sequence). The CDR3: CASSQGTGADSPLHF. As DNA, the CDR3 is TGTGCCAGCAGCCAAGGGACAGGGGCAGATTCACCCCTCCACTTT.

The chain has TRBV28 and TRBJ1-1; D not resolved. Germline CDR1 MDHEN, CDR2 SYDVKM. This CDR3 is built from 13 residues. V lost 5 bases, J lost 2 bases, and 9 bases lay in between. The CDR3 DNA reads TGTGCCAGCAGTCCCCTGGTTAACACTGAAGCTTTCTTT. Its translation: CASSPLVNTEAFF.

The J gene is TRBJ2-1, the V gene TRBV5-1, with a weak D call TRBD2 (5 bases). V was pared by 3 bases and J by 0 bases, with 16 bases between. This CDR3 has 17 residues. Germline V gives CDR1 SGHRS, CDR2 YFSETQ. The CDR3 sequence: CASSWGSRRSSYNEQFF. DNA of the CDR3: TGCGCCAGCAGCTGGGGTTCCAGGAGGAGCTCCTACAATGAGCAGTTCTTC. The full variable domain, in which reference TRBV5-1 and TRBJ2-1 provide the parts outside the CDR3, is KAGVTQTPRYLIKTRGQQVTLSCSPISGHRSVSWYQQTPGQGLQFLFEYFSETQRNKGNFPGRFSGRQFSNSRSEMNVSTLELGDSALYLCASSWGSRRSSYNEQFFGPGTRLTVL.

The rearrangement links TRBV4-2 to TRBJ2-7; TRBD2 is a possible D gene (5 bases). CDR3 length equals 15 residues. V was clipped by 2 bases and J by 0 bases, with 11 bases between them. Germline V CDR1 and CDR2: LGHNA, YNFKEQ. The chain's CDR3 is CASSQLSGNSYEQYF. CDR3 nucleotide sequence: TGTGCCAGCAGCCAACTATCCGGGAACTCCTACGAGCAGTACTTC.

The chain joins TRBV19 to TRBJ2-5; D ambiguous. Trimming took 6 bases from V and 3 from J, leaving 14 bases between them. This CDR3 contains 14 residues. Germline CDR1 reads LNHDA; CDR2 reads SQIVND (reference sequence). CDR3 coding DNA: TGTGCCAGTAGGCCCCGGACGGACGAAGAGACCCAGTACTTC. Protein product: CASRPRTDEETQYF.

The chain couples TRBV24-1 to TRBJ1-3; D might be TRBD1 (5 bases). Germline CDR1 and CDR2: KGHDR and SFDVKD. This CDR3 is 15 amino acids long. V lost 3 bases and J lost 0, with 8 bases in between. This chain's CDR3 is CATSDPGTSGNTIYF. Written as DNA, the CDR3 is TGTGCCACCAGTGATCCCGGGACCTCTGGAAACACCATATATTTT.

This sequence joins TRBV11-2 and TRBJ2-7, with 7 positions matching TRBD1. Germline V gene data show CDR1 as SGHAT and CDR2 as FQNNGV. The V gene end was trimmed by 3 bases and the J gene end by 4 bases; junction bases not matched to a gene: 6. The CDR3 has 14 residues. The CDR3 region is CASSLGQRFYEQYF. Written as DNA, the CDR3 is TGTGCCAGCAGCTTGGGACAGCGATTTTACGAGCAGTACTTC. Combining the CDR3 with reference TRBV11-2 and TRBJ2-7 gives the whole variable domain EAGVAQSPRYKIIEKRQSVAFWCNPISGHATLYWYQQILGQGPKLLIQFQNNGVVDDSQLPKDRFSAERLKGVDSTLKIQPAKLEDSAVYLCASSLGQRFYEQYFGPGTRLTVT.